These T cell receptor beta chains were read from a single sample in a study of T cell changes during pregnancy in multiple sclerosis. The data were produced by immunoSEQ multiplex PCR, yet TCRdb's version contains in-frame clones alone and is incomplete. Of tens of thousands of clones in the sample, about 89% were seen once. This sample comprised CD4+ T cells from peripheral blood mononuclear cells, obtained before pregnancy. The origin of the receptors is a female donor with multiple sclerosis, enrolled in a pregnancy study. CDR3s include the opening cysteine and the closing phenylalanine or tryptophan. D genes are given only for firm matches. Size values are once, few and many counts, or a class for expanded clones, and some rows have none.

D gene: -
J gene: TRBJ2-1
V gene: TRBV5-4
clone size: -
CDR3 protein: CASSLASTSKYNEQFF
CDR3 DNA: TGTGCCAGCAGCTTGGCCTCAACTAGCAAATACAATGAGCAGTTCTTC

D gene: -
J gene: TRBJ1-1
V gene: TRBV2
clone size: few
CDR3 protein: CASTINRVNTEAFF
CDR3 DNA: TGTGCCAGCACTATTAACAGGGTGAACACTGAAGCTTTCTTT

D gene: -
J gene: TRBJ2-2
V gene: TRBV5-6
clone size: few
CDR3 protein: CASSIDLGELFF
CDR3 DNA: TGTGCCAGCAGCATAGATCTCGGGGAGCTGTTTTTT

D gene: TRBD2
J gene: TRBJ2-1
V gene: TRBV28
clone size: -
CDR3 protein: CASSSPGTSGNNEQFF
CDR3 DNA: TGTGCCAGCAGTTCTCCCGGGACTAGCGGAAATAATGAGCAGTTCTTC

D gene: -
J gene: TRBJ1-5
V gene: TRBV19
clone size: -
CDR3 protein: CASRGLGGQPQHF
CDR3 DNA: TGTGCCAGTAGGGGGCTGGGGGGTCAGCCCCAGCATTTT

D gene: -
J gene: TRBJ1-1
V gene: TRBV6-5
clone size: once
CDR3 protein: CASNSPSLGTEAFF
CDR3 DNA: TGTGCCAGCAATAGCCCAAGTCTCGGCACTGAAGCTTTCTTT

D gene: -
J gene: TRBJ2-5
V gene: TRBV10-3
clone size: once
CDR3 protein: CAISETGQETQYF
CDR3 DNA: TGTGCCATCAGTGAGACAGGACAAGAGACCCAGTACTTC

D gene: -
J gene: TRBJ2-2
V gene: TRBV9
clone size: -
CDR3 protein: CASSVAGTGELFF
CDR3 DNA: TGTGCCAGCAGCGTAGCAGGTACCGGGGAGCTGTTTTTT

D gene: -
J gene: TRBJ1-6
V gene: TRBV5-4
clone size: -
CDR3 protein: CASSLRLGENSPLHF
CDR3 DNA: TGTGCCAGCAGCTTGCGATTAGGAGAGAATTCACCCCTCCACTTT

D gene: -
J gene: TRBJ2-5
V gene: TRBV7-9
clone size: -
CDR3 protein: CASSLSGPGTQYF
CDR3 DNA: TGTGCCAGCAGCTTAAGTGGGCCAGGGACCCAGTACTTC

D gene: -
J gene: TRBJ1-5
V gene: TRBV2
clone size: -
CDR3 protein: CASSVQGSSNQPQHF
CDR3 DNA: TGTGCCAGCAGTGTCCAGGGATCTAGCAATCAGCCCCAGCATTTT

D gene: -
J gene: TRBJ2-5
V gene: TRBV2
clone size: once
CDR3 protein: CASSNQETQYF
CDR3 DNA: TGTGCCAGCAGCAACCAAGAGACCCAGTACTTC